This record looks at one T cell receptor beta chain sequence and its context. Germline CDR1 reads SGHDN; CDR2 reads FVKESK. CDR3 length: 14 residues. V gave up 3 bases and J gave up 5 bases; unmatched junction bases: 6. This entry is derived from a study of control samples from healthy donors and cancer patients. Profiled with immunoSEQ multiplex PCR; TCRdb holds only in-frame clones, not every one. The table lists some 100,000 clones, more than 90% of them singletons. The receptor was derived from a human donor in good health. The donor label of this sample is uncertain. This rearrangement joins TRBV14 to TRBJ2-5; the match to TRBD1 covers 7 bases. Sequencing was performed on blood. In nucleotides, the CDR3 is TGTGCCAGCAGCCAGCAGGGGGTCATTGAGACCCAGTACTTC. It is translated as CASSQQGVIETQYF.